This TCR beta chain was retrieved from a study of shared clonotypes between healthy human individuals. Study-level results: Blood was the only sampled material, and tissue repertoires likely differ.

With respect to this clone: What it binds is unknown.

V shed 2 bases and J shed 4 bases, with 8 bases lying between them. Germline values: CDR1 SGHNT, CDR2 YYREEE (reference sequence). The CDR3 consists of 13 residues. Researchers divided each subset's genomic DNA evenly across several immunoSEQ plates. Each replicate PCR on the sorted subsets used roughly 210 ng DNA (around 30,000 T cell genomes). Sequenced by immunoSEQ multiplex PCR; TCRdb stores in-frame clones only, minus some. The table shows a few million clones, with around 90% occurring only once. The chain couples TRBV5-4 to TRBJ2-3; the D gene is possibly TRBD2 (6 bases). The source of this sequence is a man aged 18 to 30 in good health. Some clones in this sample may be carry-over from other donors' samples. The material sequenced was naive CD4+ T cells from PBMCs. The subset here: CD45RA+ positively selected. The CDR3: CASSFREADTQYF. In DNA, the CDR3 is TGTGCCAGCAGCTTCAGGGAGGCAGATACGCAGTATTTT.